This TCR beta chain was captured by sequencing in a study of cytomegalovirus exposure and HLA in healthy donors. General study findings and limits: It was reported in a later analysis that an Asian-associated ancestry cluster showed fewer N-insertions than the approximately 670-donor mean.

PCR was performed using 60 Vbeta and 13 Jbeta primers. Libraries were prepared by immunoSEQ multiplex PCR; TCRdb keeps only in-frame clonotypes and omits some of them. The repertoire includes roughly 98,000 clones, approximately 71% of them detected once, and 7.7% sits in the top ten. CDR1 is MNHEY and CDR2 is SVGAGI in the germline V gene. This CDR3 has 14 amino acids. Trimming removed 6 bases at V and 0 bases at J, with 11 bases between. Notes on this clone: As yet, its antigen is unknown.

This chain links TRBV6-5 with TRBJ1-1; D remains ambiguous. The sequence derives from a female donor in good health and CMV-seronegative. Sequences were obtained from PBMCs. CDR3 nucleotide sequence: TGTGCCAGCAGGCGGGGAATCATGAACACTGAAGCTTTCTTT. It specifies CASRRGIMNTEAFF.